A single sample gave rise to the 3 T cell receptor beta chains below, sequenced in a study of T and B cells in COVID-19 patients. Blood genomic DNA input for TRB amplification was about 220-500 ng. Multiplex PCR with BIOMED2 TRB-A/B primer pools amplified TRB rearrangements. TCRdb re-analysed the multiplex PCR reads in MiXCR, keeping a single row per CDR3 protein. The sample lists 13,000 or so distinct CDR3 sequences; 28% were seen once. The sequenced material came from blood. The receptors were gathered from a human donor who had recovered from COVID-19.

The chain carries TRBV5-4 and TRBJ1-6, with TRBD1 matching over 10 bases. CDR3 length: 20 residues. V trimming: 8 bases; J trimming: 0 bases; junction bases outside the gene matches: 17. CDR1 is SGHNT and CDR2 is YYREEE in the germline V gene (reference sequence). The CDR3 protein is CARRPVPGQGLSSYNSPLHF. In DNA, the CDR3 is TGTGCCAGAAGACCTGTCCCGGGACAGGGGTTGAGCTCCTATAATTCACCCCTCCACTTT.

The genes are TRBV7-9 and TRBJ2-3, with D unresolved. Trimming cost V 0 bases and J 3 bases, with 10 bases left between them. CDR1 is SEHNR and CDR2 is FQNEAQ in the germline V gene (reference sequence). The CDR3 runs to 15 residues. The CDR3 is CASSLAGVGTDTQYF. The CDR3 DNA reads TGTGCCAGCAGCTTAGCTGGTGTGGGGACAGATACGCAGTATTTT.

This clonotype has a count of ten or more. The CDR3 nucleotides are TGTGCCAGCAGCGAACTAGCGGGGGCTGAGGATACGCAGTATTTT. Its translation: CASSELAGAEDTQYF. The rearrangement uses TRBV27 and TRBJ2-3, with 11 bases fitting TRBD2. The CDR3 is 15 amino acids. The junction had 8 bases not matched to a gene; V was cut back by 6 bases and J by 6 bases. Germline V gene lookup returns CDR1 MNHEY and CDR2 SMNVEV (reference sequence).